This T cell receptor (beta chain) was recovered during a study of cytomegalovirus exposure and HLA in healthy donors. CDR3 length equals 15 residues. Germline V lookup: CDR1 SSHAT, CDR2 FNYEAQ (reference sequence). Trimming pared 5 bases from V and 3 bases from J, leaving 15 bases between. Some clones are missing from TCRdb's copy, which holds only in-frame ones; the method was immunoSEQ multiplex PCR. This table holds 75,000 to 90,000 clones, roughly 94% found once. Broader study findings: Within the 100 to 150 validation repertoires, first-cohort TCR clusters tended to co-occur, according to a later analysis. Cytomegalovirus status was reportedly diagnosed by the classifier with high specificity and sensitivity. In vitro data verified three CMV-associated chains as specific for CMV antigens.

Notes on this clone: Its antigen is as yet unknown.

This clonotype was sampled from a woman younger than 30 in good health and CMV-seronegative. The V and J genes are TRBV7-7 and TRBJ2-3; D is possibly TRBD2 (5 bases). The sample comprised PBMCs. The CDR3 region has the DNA TGTGCCAGCAGCCCGTCTCGGGGAAGGACAGATACGCAGTATTTT. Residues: CASSPSRGRTDTQYF.